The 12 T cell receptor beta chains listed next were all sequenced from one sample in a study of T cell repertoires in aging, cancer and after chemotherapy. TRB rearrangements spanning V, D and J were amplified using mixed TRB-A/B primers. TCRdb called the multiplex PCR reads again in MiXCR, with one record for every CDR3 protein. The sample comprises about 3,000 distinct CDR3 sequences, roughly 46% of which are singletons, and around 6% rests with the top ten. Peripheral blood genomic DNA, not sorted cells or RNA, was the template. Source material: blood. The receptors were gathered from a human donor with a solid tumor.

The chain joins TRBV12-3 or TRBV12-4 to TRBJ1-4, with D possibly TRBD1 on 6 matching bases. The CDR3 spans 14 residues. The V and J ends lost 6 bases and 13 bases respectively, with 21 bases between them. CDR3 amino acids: CASSDKQGFGILFF. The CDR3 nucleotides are TGTGCCAGCAGCGACAAACAGGGTTTCGGAATACTGTTTTTT.

CDR3 DNA: TGTGCCAGCAGGGCAGCGGGGGTCCAACTCTACGAGCAGTACTTC. Translation: CASRAAGVQLYEQYF. The chain carries TRBV12-3 or TRBV12-4 and TRBJ2-7; 8 nucleotides agree with TRBD2. This CDR3 comprises 15 residues. Trimming took 6 bases from V and 3 from J; bases not matched to a gene: 10.

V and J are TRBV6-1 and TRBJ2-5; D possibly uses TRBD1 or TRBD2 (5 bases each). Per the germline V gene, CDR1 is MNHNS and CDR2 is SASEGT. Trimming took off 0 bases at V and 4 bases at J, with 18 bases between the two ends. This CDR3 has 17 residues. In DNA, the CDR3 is TGTGCCAGCAGTGAAGCCACGGGGACCTTCGGCCGAGAGACCCAGTACTTC. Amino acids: CASSEATGTFGRETQYF.

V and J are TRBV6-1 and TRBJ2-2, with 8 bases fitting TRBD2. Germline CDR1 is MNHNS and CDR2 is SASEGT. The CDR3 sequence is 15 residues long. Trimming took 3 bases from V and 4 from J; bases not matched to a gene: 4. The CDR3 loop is CASSEAGGGTGELFF. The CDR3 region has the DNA TGTGCCAGCAGTGAGGCGGGGGGAGGCACCGGGGAGCTGTTTTTT.

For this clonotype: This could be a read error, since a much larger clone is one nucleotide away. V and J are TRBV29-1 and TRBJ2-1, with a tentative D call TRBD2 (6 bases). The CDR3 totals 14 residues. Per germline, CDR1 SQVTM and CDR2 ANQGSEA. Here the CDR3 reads CSVLGRGRINERFF. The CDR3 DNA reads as TGCAGCGTCCTGGGGCGGGGACGCATCAATGAGCGGTTCTTC.

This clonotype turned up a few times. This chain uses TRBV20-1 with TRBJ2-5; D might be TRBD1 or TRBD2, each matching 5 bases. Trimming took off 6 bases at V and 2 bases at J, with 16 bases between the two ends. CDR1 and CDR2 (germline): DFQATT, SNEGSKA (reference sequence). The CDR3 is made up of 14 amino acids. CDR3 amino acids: CSASPGAWQETQYF. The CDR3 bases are TGCAGTGCCAGCCCCGGGGCTTGGCAAGAGACCCAGTACTTC.

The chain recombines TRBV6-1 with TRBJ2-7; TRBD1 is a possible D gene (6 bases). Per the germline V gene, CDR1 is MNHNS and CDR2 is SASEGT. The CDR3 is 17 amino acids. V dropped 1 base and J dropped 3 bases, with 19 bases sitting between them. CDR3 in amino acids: CASSEELLGDTYYEQYF. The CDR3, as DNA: TGTGCCAGCAGTGAAGAATTATTAGGGGACACCTACTACGAGCAGTACTTC.

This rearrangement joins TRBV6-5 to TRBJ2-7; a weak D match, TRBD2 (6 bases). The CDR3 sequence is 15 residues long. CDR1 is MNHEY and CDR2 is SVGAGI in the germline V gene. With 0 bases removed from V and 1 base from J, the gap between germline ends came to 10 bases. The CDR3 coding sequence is TGTGCCAGCAGTTACTCGGGAGGAGGATCCTACGAGCAGTACTTC. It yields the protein CASSYSGGGSYEQYF.

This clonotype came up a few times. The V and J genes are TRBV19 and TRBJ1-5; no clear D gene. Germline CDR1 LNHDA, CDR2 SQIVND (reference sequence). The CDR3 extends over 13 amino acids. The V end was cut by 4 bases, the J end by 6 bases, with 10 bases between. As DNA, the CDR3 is TGTGCCAGTAGTACGAGGTCCAGTCAGCCCCAGCATTTT. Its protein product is CASSTRSSQPQHF.

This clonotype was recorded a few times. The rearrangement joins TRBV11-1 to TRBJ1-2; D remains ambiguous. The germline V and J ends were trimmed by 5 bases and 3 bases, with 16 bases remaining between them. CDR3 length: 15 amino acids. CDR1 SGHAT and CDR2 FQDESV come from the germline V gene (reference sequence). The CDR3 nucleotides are TGTGCCAGCAGCCCAAGGTCGGGAGAGGACTATGGCTACACCTTC. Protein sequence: CASSPRSGEDYGYTF.

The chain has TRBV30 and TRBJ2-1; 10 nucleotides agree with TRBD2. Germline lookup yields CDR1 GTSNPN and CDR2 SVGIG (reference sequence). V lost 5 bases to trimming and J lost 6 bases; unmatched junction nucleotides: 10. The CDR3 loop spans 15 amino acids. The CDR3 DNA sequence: TGTGCCTGGGAGTGGGCAGCGGGGGGGTCCAATGAGCAGTTCTTC. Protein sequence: CAWEWAAGGSNEQFF.

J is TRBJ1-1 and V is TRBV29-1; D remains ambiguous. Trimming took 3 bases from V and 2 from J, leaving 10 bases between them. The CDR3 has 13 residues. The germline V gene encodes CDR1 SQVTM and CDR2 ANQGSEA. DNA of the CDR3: TGCAGCGTTGATACATTCGGAAACACTGAAGCTTTCTTT. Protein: CSVDTFGNTEAFF.